What follows describes a single T cell receptor beta chain. Its antigen remains unknown. This entry comes from a study of long-term antiretroviral therapy in people with HIV. Notes on the study in general: The blood, collected between about 2004 and 2018, was possibly taken under older ART regimens.

immunoSEQ v3.0 was run at survey level. Measured with immunoSEQ multiplex PCR; TCRdb has only the in-frame clones, and not every one. Among tens of thousands of clones, roughly 96% were seen once, and the ten largest hold roughly 8%. CDR3 length: 14 residues. V was pared by 2 bases and J by 4 bases, with 2 bases of the junction left unmatched. Per germline, CDR1 MNHEY and CDR2 SVGAGI. The specimen was unsorted PBMCs, collected more than 6 years after starting antiretroviral therapy. The TCR originated in a man aged 30 to 45 with HIV. V usage is TRBV6-5 and J usage is TRBJ2-7, with 10 bases aligning to TRBD1. CDR3 in DNA: TGTGCCAGCAGTTACGACAGGGGGCCGTACGAGCAGTACTTC. This encodes CASSYDRGPYEQYF.